Given below is one T cell receptor beta chain in context. Its antigen is unknown. Base quality data are lacking; no much larger clone is found one base away. Preparation of the library involved the immunoSEQ multiplex PCR assay. The authors processed their data as follows. A statistical classification framework was developed to diagnose cytomegalovirus status using the catalog of TCR beta chain sequences. What TCRdb holds here is the immuneACCESS table cut down to in-frame rearrangements. Part of the clones is not present; checked against another copy, under half of the missing clones reflect an unresolved V gene, and the others are unexplained. V and J calls and clone size are given by that table; D and trimming were obtained from the DNA. This sample lists around 400,000 clones; 86% were detected once. The top ten clonotypes cover under 0.95% of the sample. In the germline V gene (reference sequence), CDR1 corresponds to MNHEY and CDR2 to SMNVEV. V was cut back by 1 base and J by 5 bases, leaving a gap of 11 bases between them. The CDR3 spans 14 residues, from the cysteine through the phenylalanine. Only CDR3 DNA is held: 42 bases, read in frame from base 1.

This entry comes from a study of cytomegalovirus exposure and HLA in healthy donors (dated by TCRdb to 2015 to 2018). Regarding the research as a whole: According to a later analysis, one platform produced both the roughly 110 validation repertoires and the 670 or so repertoires of the first cohort. The study aimed to test whether signatures of past pathogen exposure could be identified by cataloging public T cell receptors. In addition to the first cohort of 650 to 800 subjects, a separate validation cohort of approximately 110 different subjects was used. To predict cytomegalovirus infection status, the study combined high-throughput TCR immunosequencing, statistical association of individual TCRs with disease status, and machine learning. Points the paper makes about the study in general: Three of the identified cytomegalovirus-associated TCR beta chains were confirmed in vitro to be specific for cytomegalovirus antigens. Subsequent analysis determined that TCRs grouped into clusters in the first cohort also showed a tendency toward co-occurrence across the 120 or so validation repertoires, and 85% to 95% of cluster scores exceeded 0. The authors suggested that the approach could potentially be extended to other disease states and immunological phenotypes. A total of 150 to 200 TCR beta chains were listed by the study as associated with cytomegalovirus. Most TCR sequences were observed very rarely across donors, whereas some public TCRs were present in many individuals. All 110 or so repertoires were used to score co-occurrence in the validation cohort in a later analysis, because that analysis had no HLA typing for the cohort. Cytomegalovirus status was reported to be diagnosed by the classifier with high specificity and sensitivity in both the original and validation cohorts.

The donors were included in the validation cohort of 90 to 150 subjects, a group kept apart from the roughly 700-subject first cohort. The V and J segments used are TRBV27 and TRBJ1-1, with a tentative D gene TRBD1 over 5 matching bases. Sequencing was done on a sample of PBMCs. The receptor's source is a woman aged 18-29 years in good health and CMV-seronegative. The base sequence is TGTGCCAGCAGTTTATTAGGGGTCGGAACTGAAGCTTTCTTT. Translated, it gives CASSLLGVGTEAFF.